The following is a T cell receptor (beta chain) sequence with its context. The entry originates in a study of blood T cell repertoires in COVID-19. Study overall: The United States, Italy and Spain were the sources of the acute and convalescent COVID-19 samples. PBMCs, B-cell-depleted T cells, or T cells were the source of the cDNA or gDNA that made up the material.

In the authors' workflow: Amplification with reference gene primers provided the estimates of nucleated cell counts. Data came from immunoSEQ multiplex PCR; TCRdb stores just in-frame clones and leaves some out. The V and J calls and clone size were taken over from that table, and D and trimming were inferred from the DNA. Here the sample spans approximately 130,000 clones, about 76% being singletons. Germline loops: CDR1 SGHKS, CDR2 YYEKEE (reference sequence). The V and J ends lost 3 bases and 8 bases, in that order; junction bases with no gene match: 6. The CDR3 runs 14 residues. The chain couples TRBV5-5 to TRBJ1-4, with 8 bases lining up with TRBD1. Sequenced: peripheral blood. This receptor was taken from an elderly man with acute or convalescent COVID-19. The CDR3 loop is CASSSGGSNEKLFF. The DNA for the CDR3 is TGTGCCAGCAGCTCAGGGGGCAGTAACGAAAAACTGTTTTTT.